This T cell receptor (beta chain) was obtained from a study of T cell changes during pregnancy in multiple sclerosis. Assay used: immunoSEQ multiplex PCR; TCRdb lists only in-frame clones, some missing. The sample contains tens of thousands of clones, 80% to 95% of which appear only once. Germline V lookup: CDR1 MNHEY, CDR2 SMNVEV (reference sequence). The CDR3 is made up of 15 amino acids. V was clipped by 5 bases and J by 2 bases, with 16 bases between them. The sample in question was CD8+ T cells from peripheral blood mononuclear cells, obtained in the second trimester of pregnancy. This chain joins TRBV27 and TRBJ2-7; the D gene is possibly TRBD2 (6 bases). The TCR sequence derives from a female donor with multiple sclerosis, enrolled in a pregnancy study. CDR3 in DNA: TGTGCCAGCAGTCCCGGCACTAGCAGCCCCTACGAGCAGTACTTC. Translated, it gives CASSPGTSSPYEQYF.